A selection of T cell receptor beta chains follows, all from one sample in a study of STAT3 mutations in large granular lymphocyte leukemia. TCRdb's copy holds only in-frame clones and misses some; the assay was immunoSEQ multiplex PCR. The table includes approximately 4,300 clones, about three fifths detected once. Sequenced material: PBMCs. These receptors all come from a human donor with T large granular lymphocyte leukemia. Some clones in this sample may be carry-over from other donors' samples. CDR3s include the opening cysteine and the closing phenylalanine or tryptophan. The order of the fields is V gene, D gene, CDR3 protein. D genes are given only for firm matches.

>TRBV7-9|-
CASSSRWGDEAFF
>TRBV5-4|-
CASSLSRQANYGYTF
>TRBV18|-
CASSPRDGSTDTQYF
>TRBV29-1|-
CSVTRPGPLSYEQYF
>TRBV5-1|-
CASSSPTENTGELFF
>TRBV13|-
CASSFSGYEQYF
>TRBV20-1|-
CSARPYSPLHF
>TRBV7-9|-
CASSPGRREAFF
>TRBV5-1|-
CASSLLQGRDGYTF
>TRBV18|-
CASSPGGSYEQYF
>TRBV6-6|-
CASSRRDFNYEQYF
>TRBV27|-
CASSLSVNNEQFF
>TRBV5-1|TRBD1
CASSLGQGVYNEQFF
>TRBV18|-
CASSPPKGGQETQYF
>TRBV6-5|-
CASSDGAGGDGYTF
>TRBV5-4|-
CASSLVGQNTEAFF
>TRBV13|-
CASSFAGLGGSYNEQFF
>TRBV29-1|TRBD1
CSVVWTGEKTQYF
>TRBV5-1|TRBD1
CASSLGHRGPRDTQYF
>TRBV30|-
CAWSYDRNNQPQHF
>TRBV29-1|TRBD2
CSVSTSGKKYEQYF
>TRBV30|TRBD1
CAWTPDRGNQPQHF
>TRBV2|-
CASSEGNRQLKETQYF
>TRBV5-4|TRBD2
CASSPRVAGVGETQYF
>TRBV5-4|-
CASSLRQGGLEQYF
>TRBV9|TRBD1
CASSLRTGEGGELFF
>TRBV5-1|TRBD1
CASSLGQGLSTNYGYTF
>TRBV5-1|-
CASSMGSSYEQYF
>TRBV28|TRBD1
CASRGQGVDTQYF
>TRBV30|-
CAWTGGGETQYF
>TRBV7-9|-
CASSSKGPYEQYF
>TRBV7-9|-
CASSLEGAVEQFF
>TRBV18|TRBD1
CASSPPGTGPRSYEQYF
>TRBV5-4|TRBD2
CASNQGLADEQFF
>TRBV5-1|-
CASSLEGDTIYF
>TRBV18|-
CASSPFGGGTDTQYF
>TRBV30|-
CAWKGNNEKLFF
>TRBV5-4|TRBD1
CASSFDRGETQYF
>TRBV5-1|-
CASSIGQNTEAFF
>TRBV5-1|-
CASSSTRGADYEQYF
>TRBV7-9|TRBD1
CASSSASPVGTGGDYEQYF
>TRBV13|TRBD2
CASSFTPGTRDYEQYF
>TRBV5-5|-
CASAGGPDKTGGNTIYF
>TRBV29-1|TRBD2
CSVEDVSGGVYEQYF
>TRBV5-4|TRBD1
CASSSDRGGGEKLFF
>TRBV18|TRBD2
CASSPMTSAGDSQETQYF
>TRBV18|TRBD2
CASSSGTNYEQYF
>TRBV29-1|-
CSVESRDEQFF
>TRBV7-6|TRBD2
CASSLGLAEATDTQYF
>TRBV30|-
CAWSWSTYNEQFF
>TRBV30|-
CAWAPGTRRDEQYF
>TRBV5-1|-
CASSLEQLAGGYTF
>TRBV6-5|TRBD2
CASRLSGTYNEQFF
>TRBV6-6|TRBD2
CASSYQRGARETQYF
>TRBV10-3|TRBD2
CAISNGTSGGDEQFF